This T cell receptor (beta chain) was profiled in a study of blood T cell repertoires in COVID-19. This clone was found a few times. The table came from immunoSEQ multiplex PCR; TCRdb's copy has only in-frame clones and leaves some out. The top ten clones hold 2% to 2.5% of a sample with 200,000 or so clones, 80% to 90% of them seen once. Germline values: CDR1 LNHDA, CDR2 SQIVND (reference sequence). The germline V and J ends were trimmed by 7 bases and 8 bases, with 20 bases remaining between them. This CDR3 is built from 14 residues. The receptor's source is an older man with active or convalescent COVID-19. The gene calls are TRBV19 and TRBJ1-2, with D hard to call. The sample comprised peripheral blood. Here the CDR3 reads CASTPRAGLWGYTF. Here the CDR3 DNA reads TGTGCCAGTACCCCCCGGGCGGGTCTTTGGGGCTACACCTTC.